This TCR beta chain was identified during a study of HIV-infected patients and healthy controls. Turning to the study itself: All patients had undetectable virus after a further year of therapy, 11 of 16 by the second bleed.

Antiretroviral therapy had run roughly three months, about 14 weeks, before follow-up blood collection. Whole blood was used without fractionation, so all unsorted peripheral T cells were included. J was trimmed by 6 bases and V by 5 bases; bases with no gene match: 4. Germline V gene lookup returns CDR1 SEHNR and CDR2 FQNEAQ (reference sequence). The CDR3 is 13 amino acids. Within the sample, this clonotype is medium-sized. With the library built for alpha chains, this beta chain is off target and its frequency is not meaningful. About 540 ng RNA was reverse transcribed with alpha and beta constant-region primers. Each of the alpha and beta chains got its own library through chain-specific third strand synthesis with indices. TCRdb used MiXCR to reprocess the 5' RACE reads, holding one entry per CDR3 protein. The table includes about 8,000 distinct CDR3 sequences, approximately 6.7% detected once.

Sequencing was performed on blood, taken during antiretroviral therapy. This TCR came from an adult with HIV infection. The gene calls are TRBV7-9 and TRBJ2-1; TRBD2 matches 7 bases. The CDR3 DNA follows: TGTGCCAGCAGCCCCCCGGGGGGCAATGAGCAGTTCTTC. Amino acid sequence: CASSPPGGNEQFF.